This is a list of T cell receptor beta chains from one sample in a study of blood T cell repertoires in COVID-19. Here immunoSEQ multiplex PCR was the method, and the copy in TCRdb shows in-frame clones only, minus some. The data hold some 290,000 clones, with 81% observed a single time. Sequenced input: peripheral blood. The receptors come from a woman aged 55-75 years with active or convalescent COVID-19. Each CDR3 is given with its conserved first and last residue. The D gene is left open where the match is weak. Clone size is not always given. Where it is, it says once, few, many or a class for expanded clones.

V	J	size	D	CDR3	DNA
TRBV5-1	TRBJ2-3	.	TRBD1	CASSSDRIPDTQYF	TGCGCCAGCAGCTCGGACAGGATCCCAGATACGCAGTATTTT
TRBV1	TRBJ2-3	.	.	CTSSPRKAGGTDTQYF	TGCACCAGCAGCCCCCGAAAAGCGGGAGGCACAGATACGCAGTATTTT
TRBV2	TRBJ1-1	.	.	CASSDVGGNTEAFF	TGTGCCAGCAGTGACGTAGGGGGGAACACTGAAGCTTTCTTT
TRBV6-6	TRBJ2-7	few	TRBD1	CASNPRQGSSYEQYF	TGTGCCAGCAATCCACGACAGGGGAGCTCCTACGAGCAGTACTTC
TRBV19	TRBJ1-1	once	TRBD1	CASSPWTGGVEAFF	TGTGCCAGTAGTCCTTGGACAGGGGGCGTTGAAGCTTTCTTT
TRBV18	TRBJ1-4	.	.	CASSPQQWREGGEKLFF	TGTGCCAGCTCACCACAACAATGGCGCGAGGGCGGTGAAAAACTGTTTTTT
TRBV25-1	TRBJ1-1	.	TRBD1	CASKLPGQYTEAFF	TGTGCCAGCAAATTGCCGGGACAGTACACTGAAGCTTTCTTT
TRBV7-2	TRBJ2-7	.	.	CASSQGQSPYEQYF	TGTGCCAGCAGCCAAGGACAGAGCCCCTACGAGCAGTACTTC
TRBV4-2	TRBJ2-2	.	TRBD2	CASSQRLLAGGDTGELFF	TGTGCCAGCAGCCAAAGGCTACTAGCGGGGGGGGACACCGGGGAGCTGTTTTTT
TRBV6-5	TRBJ1-1	few	.	CASTQFLTGNTEAFF	TGTGCCAGCACTCAATTTTTAACAGGAAACACTGAAGCTTTCTTT
TRBV11-2	TRBJ1-1	.	.	CASSLGINGGYF	TGTGCCAGCAGCTTAGGGATCAACGGGGGTTACTTT
TRBV19	TRBJ2-3	.	.	CASSRRGASNTDTQYF	TGTGCCAGTAGTAGACGGGGGGCCTCAAATACAGATACGCAGTATTTT
TRBV5-1	TRBJ1-2	once	.	CASSLDQYGYTF	TGCGCCAGCAGCTTGGATCAGTATGGCTACACCTTC
TRBV18	TRBJ2-5	.	TRBD1	CASSLRQGPETQYF	TGTGCCAGCTCACTAAGACAGGGACCAGAGACCCAGTACTTC
TRBV27	TRBJ2-7	few	TRBD2	CASSLSPSGSEQYF	TGTGCCAGCAGTTTATCCCCTAGCGGGTCTGAGCAGTACTTC
TRBV29-1	TRBJ1-1	.	.	CSVGEQAWNTEAFF	TGCAGCGTTGGAGAGCAGGCATGGAACACTGAAGCTTTCTTT